Listed here are 17 T cell receptor beta chains from one sample, sequenced in a study of OX40 agonist ivuxolimab in advanced cancers. This table comes from immunoSEQ multiplex PCR, and its TCRdb copy is limited to in-frame clones, with some not included. Here the sample spans tens of thousands of clones, 85% to 95% being singletons. Sequenced here: CD4+ or CD8+ T cells sorted from blood, sampled in a trial of the OX40 agonist ivuxolimab. The receptors derive from an adult with an advanced solid tumor such as melanoma, head and neck, liver or kidney cancer.

The rearrangement links TRBV27 to TRBJ2-7; D not resolved. The CDR3 is 14 amino acids. CDR1 and CDR2 (germline): MNHEY, SMNVEV (reference sequence). V lost 0 bases and J 4 bases, leaving 10 bases between the germline ends. The CDR3 region has the DNA TGTGCCAGCAGTTTATCTTCGCAATTATACGAGCAGTACTTC. Residues: CASSLSSQLYEQYF.

The rearrangement links TRBV29-1 to TRBJ1-2; D call uncertain. Per the germline V gene, CDR1 is SQVTM and CDR2 is ANQGSEA. This CDR3 region has 14 residues. The V end lost 3 bases, the J end lost 8 bases, and 19 bases lay between the germline ends. The CDR3 region is CSVDYDGTSRGYTF. In DNA form, the CDR3 reads TGCAGCGTTGATTATGACGGCACATCACGGGGCTACACCTTC.

The chain is built from TRBV11-2 and TRBJ2-1, with 10 nucleotides matching TRBD2. V shed 3 bases, J shed 7 bases, and the junction held 3 bases outside the gene matches. Germline loops: CDR1 SGHAT, CDR2 FQNNGV. The CDR3 consists of 14 residues. The CDR3 loop reads CASSFLAGENEQFF. The CDR3 bases are TGTGCCAGCAGCTTCCTAGCGGGAGAGAATGAGCAGTTCTTC.

The chain links TRBV9 to TRBJ2-6; the D gene is possibly TRBD2 (6 bases). Germline values: CDR1 SGDLS, CDR2 YYNGEE. This CDR3 region has 14 residues. Trimming removed 3 bases at V and 2 bases at J, with 6 bases between. The CDR3, as DNA: TGTGCCAGCAGCGGGGGGGCTGGGGCCAACGTCCTGACTTTC. Translating it yields CASSGGAGANVLTF.

The V gene is TRBV4-1, the J gene TRBJ1-5; no definite D call. Germline lookup yields CDR1 MGHRA and CDR2 YSYEKL. The CDR3 totals 15 residues. V gave up 1 base and J gave up 3 bases, with 10 bases separating them. CDR3 protein: CASSQVSGNNQPQHF. The CDR3 region has the DNA TGCGCCAGCAGCCAAGTATCCGGAAACAATCAGCCCCAGCATTTT.

The chain uses TRBV7-9 and TRBJ1-1; D is possibly TRBD1 (5 bases). CDR1 and CDR2 from the germline V gene are SEHNR and FQNEAQ (reference sequence). V dropped 5 bases and J dropped 6 bases, with 16 bases sitting between them. This CDR3 has 14 amino acids. CDR3 amino acids: CASSPTRDLAEAFF. Written as DNA, the CDR3 is TGTGCCAGCAGCCCCACCCGGGACCTCGCTGAAGCTTTCTTT.

This clone was counted once. In nucleotides, the CDR3 is TGCGCCAGCAGCTTTCTTACAGGGTCGAACTACGAGCAGTACTTC. This encodes CASSFLTGSNYEQYF. This chain joins TRBV5-1 and TRBJ2-7, with D possibly TRBD1 on 6 matching bases. The CDR3 is 15 amino acids. Germline V gene data show CDR1 as SGHRS and CDR2 as YFSETQ. Trimming left V 2 bases short and J 3 bases short, with 15 bases between.

V is TRBV10-2 and J is TRBJ2-1, with a tentative D call TRBD1 (6 bases). The CDR3 is 13 residues long. The germline V and J ends were trimmed by 4 bases and 6 bases, with 10 bases remaining between them. Germline V gene data show CDR1 as WSHSY and CDR2 as SAAADI. CDR3 nucleotides: TGCGCCAGCAGTGTGATAGGGGGCAATGAGCAGTTCTTC. Amino acid sequence: CASSVIGGNEQFF.

The V and J genes are TRBV4-1 and TRBJ2-7, with a possible D match to TRBD1 (6 bases). In germline, CDR1 is MGHRA, CDR2 YSYEKL. V lost 1 base and J 3 bases, leaving 13 bases between the germline ends. The CDR3 extends over 15 amino acids. CDR3 amino acids: CASSQVPADSYEQYF. DNA for the CDR3: TGCGCCAGCAGCCAAGTTCCCGCGGACAGCTACGAGCAGTACTTC.

The CDR3 nucleotides are TGCGCCAGCAGCCTCGGGGCGTTGAACACTGAAGCTTTCTTT. It codes for CASSLGALNTEAFF. This chain joins TRBV4-1 and TRBJ1-1, with D maybe TRBD1 (5 bases). Trimming left V 4 bases short and J 0 bases short, with 9 bases between. This CDR3 region has 14 residues. Germline assignment: CDR1 MGHRA and CDR2 YSYEKL.

This clone was detected once. The chain carries TRBV13 and TRBJ1-4; TRBD1 matches 10 bases. From germline, CDR1 is PRHDT and CDR2 FYEKMQ (reference sequence). V shed 5 bases and J 4 bases; nucleotides not matched to a gene: 4. The CDR3 covers 15 residues. CDR3 nucleotide sequence: TGTGCCAGCAGCACCGGGACAGGGGATAATGAAAAACTGTTTTTT. Its protein is CASSTGTGDNEKLFF.

The gene calls are TRBV19 and TRBJ1-2, with no clear D. The CDR3 has 15 residues. Per the germline V gene, CDR1 is LNHDA and CDR2 is SQIVND (reference sequence). V lost 0 bases and J 4 bases, leaving 12 bases between the germline ends. This CDR3 reads CASSIDSETFYGYTF. CDR3 coding DNA: TGTGCCAGTAGTATAGACAGTGAGACTTTCTATGGCTACACCTTC. Using reference TRBV19 and TRBJ1-2 for the parts outside the CDR3, the full variable domain is DGGITQSPKYLFRKEGQNVTLSCEQNLNHDAMYWYRQDPGQGLRLIYYSQIVNDFQKGDIAEGYSVSREKKESFPLTVTSAQKNPTAFYLCASSIDSETFYGYTFGSGTRLTVV.

The rearrangement uses TRBV5-1 and TRBJ2-7; 10 positions agree with TRBD1. The ends lost 0 bases at V and 0 bases at J; junction bases unmatched: 6. There are 17 residues in the CDR3. Germline CDR1 reads SGHRS; CDR2 reads YFSETQ. The CDR3 coding sequence is TGCGCCAGCAGCTTGGGGACAGGGGGACCAAGCTCCTACGAGCAGTACTTC. Amino acid sequence: CASSLGTGGPSSYEQYF. Using reference TRBV5-1 and TRBJ2-7 for the parts outside the CDR3, the full variable domain is KAGVTQTPRYLIKTRGQQVTLSCSPISGHRSVSWYQQTPGQGLQFLFEYFSETQRNKGNFPGRFSGRQFSNSRSEMNVSTLELGDSALYLCASSLGTGGPSSYEQYFGPGTRLTVT.

The V gene is TRBV21-1, the J gene TRBJ2-3; the DNA was not used to check the table's D call, TRBD2. TRBV21-1 is a pseudogene. The CDR3 is 16 residues long. The CDR3 spells CASSKAYRGDGGTQYF. The CDR3 nucleotides read TGTGCCAGCAGCAAAGCTTACCGGGGGGACGGAGGTACGCAGTATTTT.

The chain joins TRBV19 to TRBJ1-1; perhaps TRBD1 as D (5 bases). V shed 3 bases and J shed 4 bases, with 12 bases lying between them. This CDR3 has 14 residues. Germline V gene sequence: CDR1 LNHDA, CDR2 SQIVND (reference sequence). The CDR3 loop reads CASSMGRVGTEAFF. Here the CDR3 DNA reads TGTGCCAGTAGTATGGGGCGGGTGGGCACTGAAGCTTTCTTT.

The count of this clone is one. The chain is built from TRBV19 and TRBJ2-2; D unresolved. CDR1 and CDR2 from the germline V gene are LNHDA and SQIVND (reference sequence). The CDR3 has 14 amino acids. With 5 bases removed from V and 8 bases from J, the gap between germline ends came to 15 bases. In nucleotides, the CDR3 is TGTGCCAGTAGTGTGAACGATATGTCAGGGGAGCTGTTTTTT. Encoded protein: CASSVNDMSGELFF.

CDR3 coding DNA: TGCGCCAGCAGCTTGGGTGATCCTAGCAAGTTCTTC. This codes for CASSLGDPSKFF. V usage is TRBV5-1 and J usage is TRBJ2-1; possibly TRBD2 for D (5 bases). The CDR3 totals 12 residues. Germline V lookup: CDR1 SGHRS, CDR2 YFSETQ. Trimming removed 0 bases at V and 14 bases at J, with 12 bases between.